This TCR beta chain originates from a study of blood T cell repertoires in COVID-19. Study-wide context: T cells, B-cell-depleted T cells, or PBMCs provided the cDNA or gDNA that served as material.

Exposed study participants had met a COVID-19 case within 2 weeks before entry. TCRdb's copy holds only in-frame clones and misses some; the assay was immunoSEQ multiplex PCR. The data hold 140,000 or so clones, with approximately 84% observed a single time. CDR3 length equals 16 residues. With 4 bases clipped from V and 4 bases from J, the junction kept 11 bases outside the gene matches. Per germline, CDR1 MDHEN and CDR2 SYDVKM. Sequencing was done on a sample of PBMCs or T cells enriched from blood (not recorded which). This clonotype was sampled from a woman under 30 who had been exposed to COVID-19. The rearrangement links TRBV28 to TRBJ2-7; 9 bases are a match to TRBD2. CDR3 residues: CASSSNGAGGLYEQYF. In DNA form, the CDR3 reads TGTGCCAGCAGTTCCAATGGGGCGGGAGGGCTGTACGAGCAGTACTTC.